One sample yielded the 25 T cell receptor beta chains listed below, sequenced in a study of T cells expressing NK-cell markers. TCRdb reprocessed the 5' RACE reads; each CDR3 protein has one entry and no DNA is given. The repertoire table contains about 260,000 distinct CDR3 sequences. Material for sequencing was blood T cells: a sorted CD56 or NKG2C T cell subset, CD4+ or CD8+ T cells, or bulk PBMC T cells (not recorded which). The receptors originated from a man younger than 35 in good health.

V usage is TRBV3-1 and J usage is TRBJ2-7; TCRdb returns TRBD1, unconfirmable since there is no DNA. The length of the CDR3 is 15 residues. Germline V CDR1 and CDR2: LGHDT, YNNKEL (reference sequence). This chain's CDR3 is CASSQAGTAYYEQYF.

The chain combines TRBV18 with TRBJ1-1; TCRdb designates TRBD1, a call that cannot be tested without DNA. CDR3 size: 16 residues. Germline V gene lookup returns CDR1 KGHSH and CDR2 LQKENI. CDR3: CASSPITDSLITEAFF. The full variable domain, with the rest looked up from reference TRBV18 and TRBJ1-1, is NAGVMQNPRHLVRRRGQEARLRCSPMKGHSHVYWYRQLPEEGLKFMVYLQKENIIDESGMPKERFSAEFPKEGPSILRIQQVVRGDSAAYFCASSPITDSLITEAFFGQGTRLTVV.

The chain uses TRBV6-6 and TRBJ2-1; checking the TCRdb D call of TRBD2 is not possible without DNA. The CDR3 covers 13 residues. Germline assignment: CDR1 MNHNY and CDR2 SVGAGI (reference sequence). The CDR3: CASTPGLAQEQFF.

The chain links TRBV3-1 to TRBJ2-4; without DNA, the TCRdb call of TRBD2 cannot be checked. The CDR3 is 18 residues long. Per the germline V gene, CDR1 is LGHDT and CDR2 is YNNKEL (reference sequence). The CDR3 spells CASSPVSSRVAAKNIQYF.

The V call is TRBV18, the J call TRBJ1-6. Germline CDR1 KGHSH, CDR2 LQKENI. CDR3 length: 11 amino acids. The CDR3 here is CASSPGTPLHF.

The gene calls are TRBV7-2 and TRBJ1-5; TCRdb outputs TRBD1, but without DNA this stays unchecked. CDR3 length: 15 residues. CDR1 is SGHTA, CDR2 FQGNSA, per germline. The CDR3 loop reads CASSRDRGVDQPQHF.

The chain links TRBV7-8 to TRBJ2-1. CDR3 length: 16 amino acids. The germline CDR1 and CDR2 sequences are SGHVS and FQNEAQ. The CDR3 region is CASSQRTGGPYNEQFF.

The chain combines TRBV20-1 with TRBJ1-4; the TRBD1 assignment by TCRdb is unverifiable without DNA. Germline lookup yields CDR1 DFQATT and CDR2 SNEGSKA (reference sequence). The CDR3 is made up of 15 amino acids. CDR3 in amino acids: CSASAPQRTNEKLFF.

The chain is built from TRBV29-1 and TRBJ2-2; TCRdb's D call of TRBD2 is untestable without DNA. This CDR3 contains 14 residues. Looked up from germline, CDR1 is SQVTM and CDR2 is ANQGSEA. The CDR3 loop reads CSVEDRGRTGELFF.

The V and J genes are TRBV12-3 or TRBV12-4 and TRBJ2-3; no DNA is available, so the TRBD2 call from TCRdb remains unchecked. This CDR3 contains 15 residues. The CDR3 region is CASSRTSGRPDTQYF.

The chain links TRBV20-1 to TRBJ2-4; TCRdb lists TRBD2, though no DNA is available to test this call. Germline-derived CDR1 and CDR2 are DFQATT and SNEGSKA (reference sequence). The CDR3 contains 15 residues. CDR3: CSAGDYTLAKNIQYF.

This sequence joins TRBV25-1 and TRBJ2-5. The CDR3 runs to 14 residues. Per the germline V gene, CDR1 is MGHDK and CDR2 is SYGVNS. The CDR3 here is CAVGLQVSPETQYF.

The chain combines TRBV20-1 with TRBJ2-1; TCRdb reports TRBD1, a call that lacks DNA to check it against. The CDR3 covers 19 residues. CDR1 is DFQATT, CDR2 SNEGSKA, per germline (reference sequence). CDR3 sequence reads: CSARERGYPRDRRHNEQFF.

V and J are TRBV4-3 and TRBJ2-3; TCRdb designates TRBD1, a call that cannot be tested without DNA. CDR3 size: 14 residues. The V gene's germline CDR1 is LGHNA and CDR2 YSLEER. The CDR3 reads CASSQDGGSATQYF.

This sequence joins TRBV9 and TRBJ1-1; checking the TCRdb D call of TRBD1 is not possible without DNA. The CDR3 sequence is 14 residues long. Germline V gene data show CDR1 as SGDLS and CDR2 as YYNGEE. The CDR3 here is CASSRAGVNTEAFF. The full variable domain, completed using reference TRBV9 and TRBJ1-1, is DSGVTQTPKHLITATGQRVTLRCSPRSGDLSVYWYQQSLDQGLQFLIQYYNGEERAKGNILERFSAQQFPDLHSELNLSSLELGDSALYFCASSRAGVNTEAFFGQGTRLTVV.

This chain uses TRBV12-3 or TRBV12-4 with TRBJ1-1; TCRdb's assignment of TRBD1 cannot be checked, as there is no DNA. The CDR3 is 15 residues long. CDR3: CASSKQGGVNTEAFF.

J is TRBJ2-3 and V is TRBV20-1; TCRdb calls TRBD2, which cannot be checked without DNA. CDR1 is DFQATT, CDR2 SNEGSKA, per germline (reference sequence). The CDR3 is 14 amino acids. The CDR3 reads CSAREAGVPSTQYF.

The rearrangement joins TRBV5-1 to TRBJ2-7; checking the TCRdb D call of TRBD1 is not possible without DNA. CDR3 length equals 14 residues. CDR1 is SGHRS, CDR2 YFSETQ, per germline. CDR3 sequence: CASSTEGWSYEQYF.

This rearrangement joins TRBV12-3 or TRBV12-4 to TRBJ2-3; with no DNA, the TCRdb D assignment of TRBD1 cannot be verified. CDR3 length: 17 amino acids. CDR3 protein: CASSILSGTGLTDTQYF.

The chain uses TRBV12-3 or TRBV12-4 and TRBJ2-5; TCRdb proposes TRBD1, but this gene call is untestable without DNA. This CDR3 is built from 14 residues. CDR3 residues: CASSLGRARETQYF.

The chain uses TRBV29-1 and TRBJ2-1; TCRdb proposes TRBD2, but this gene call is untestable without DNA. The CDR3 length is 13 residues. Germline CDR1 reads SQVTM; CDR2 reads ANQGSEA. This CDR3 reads CSVGTRASNEQFF.

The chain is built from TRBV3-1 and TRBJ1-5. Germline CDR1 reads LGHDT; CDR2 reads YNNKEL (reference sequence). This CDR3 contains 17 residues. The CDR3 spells CASSLGAPGLLNQPQHF.

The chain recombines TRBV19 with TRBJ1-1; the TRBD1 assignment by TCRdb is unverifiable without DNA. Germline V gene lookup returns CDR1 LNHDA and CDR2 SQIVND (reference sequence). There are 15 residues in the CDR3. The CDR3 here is CATSPDRQMNTEAFF.

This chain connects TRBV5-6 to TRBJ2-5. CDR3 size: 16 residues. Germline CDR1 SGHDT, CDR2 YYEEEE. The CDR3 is CASSLAGRKYQETQYF.

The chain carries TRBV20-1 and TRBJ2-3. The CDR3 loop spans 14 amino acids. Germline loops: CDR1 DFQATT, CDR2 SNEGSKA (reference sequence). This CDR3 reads CSASGSQGTDTQYF.